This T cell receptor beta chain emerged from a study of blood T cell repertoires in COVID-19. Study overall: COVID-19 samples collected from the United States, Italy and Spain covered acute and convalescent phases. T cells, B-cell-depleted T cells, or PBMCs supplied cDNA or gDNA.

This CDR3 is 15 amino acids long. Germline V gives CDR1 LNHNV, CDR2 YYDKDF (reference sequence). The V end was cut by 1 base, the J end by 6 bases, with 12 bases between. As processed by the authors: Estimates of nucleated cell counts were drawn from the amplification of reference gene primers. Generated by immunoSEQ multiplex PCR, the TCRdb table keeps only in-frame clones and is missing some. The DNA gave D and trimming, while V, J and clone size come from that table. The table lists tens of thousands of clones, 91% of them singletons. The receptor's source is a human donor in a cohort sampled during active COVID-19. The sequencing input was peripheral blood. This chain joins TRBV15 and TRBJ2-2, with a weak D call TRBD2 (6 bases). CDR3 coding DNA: TGTGCCACCAGCAGAGTGTACGGAGGGTCCGGGGAGCTGTTTTTT. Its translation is CATSRVYGGSGELFF.